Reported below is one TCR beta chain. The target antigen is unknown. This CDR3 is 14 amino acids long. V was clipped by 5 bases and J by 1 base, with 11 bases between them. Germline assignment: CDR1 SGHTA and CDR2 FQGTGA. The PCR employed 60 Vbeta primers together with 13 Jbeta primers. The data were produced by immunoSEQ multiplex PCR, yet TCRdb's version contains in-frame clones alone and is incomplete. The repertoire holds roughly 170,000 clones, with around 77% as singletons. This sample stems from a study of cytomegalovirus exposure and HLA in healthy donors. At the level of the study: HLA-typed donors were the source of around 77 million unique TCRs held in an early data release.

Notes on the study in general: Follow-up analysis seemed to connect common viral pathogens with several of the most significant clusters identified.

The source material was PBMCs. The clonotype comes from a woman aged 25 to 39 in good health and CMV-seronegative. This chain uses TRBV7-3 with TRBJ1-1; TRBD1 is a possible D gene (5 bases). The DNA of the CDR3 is TGTGCCAGCAGCCTCGGACACAGGAACACTGAAGCTTTCTTT. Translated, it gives CASSLGHRNTEAFF. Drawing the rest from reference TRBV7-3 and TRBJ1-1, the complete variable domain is GAGVSQTPSNKVTEKGKYVELRCDPISGHTALYWYRQSLGQGPEFLIYFQGTGAADDSGLPNDRFFAVRPEGSVSTLKIQRTERGDSAVYLCASSLGHRNTEAFFGQGTRLTVV.